The 12 T cell receptor beta chains below all came from one sample that was sequenced in a study of blood T cell repertoires in COVID-19. Repertoires were generated with immunoSEQ multiplex PCR, while TCRdb's copy carries only in-frame clones and drops some. The table has around 97,000 clones, roughly 90% seen once; the top ten hold 3% to 4.5%. Sample: peripheral blood. These TCRs come from a woman between 55 and 75 years old with acute or convalescent COVID-19.

This sequence joins TRBV5-1 and TRBJ2-7; TRBD2 matches at 10 bases. The V gene end was trimmed by 4 bases and the J gene end by 5 bases; junction bases not matched to a gene: 3. Germline values: CDR1 SGHRS, CDR2 YFSETQ. The CDR3 consists of 13 residues. The DNA of the CDR3 is TGCGCCAGCAGCCAAGCGGGAGGGAACGAGCAGTACTTC. Translation gives CASSQAGGNEQYF.

The chain couples TRBV4-1 to TRBJ1-5; no reliable D call. Germline CDR1 MGHRA, CDR2 YSYEKL. Trimming took 0 bases from V and 7 from J, leaving 7 bases between them. The CDR3 is 13 residues long. For the CDR3, the DNA is TGCGCCAGCAGCCAAGAGGTTGAGCAGCCCCAGCATTTT. Its protein product is CASSQEVEQPQHF.

The chain combines TRBV7-2 with TRBJ2-7; 9 bases are shared with TRBD2. The CDR3 consists of 14 residues. Germline values: CDR1 SGHTA, CDR2 FQGNSA. V shed 5 bases, J shed 12 bases, and the junction held 14 bases outside the gene matches. The CDR3, as DNA: TGTGCCAGCAGCCGGATAGCGGGAGAGTTCTTTGGGTACGTC. Translation gives CASSRIAGEFFGYV.

This clone was seen a single time. The genes are TRBV19 and TRBJ1-2; D unclear. The CDR3 runs 16 residues. The germline V gene has CDR1 LNHDA and CDR2 SQIVND (reference sequence). Trimming stripped 3 bases from V and 3 bases from J, with 17 bases between. The CDR3 sequence: CASSIQTGSGDYGYTF. Written as DNA, the CDR3 is TGTGCCAGTAGTATTCAGACGGGATCCGGGGACTATGGCTACACCTTC.

On this clone: The sample carries other DNA sequences with the same CDR3. The chain is built from TRBV5-1 and TRBJ1-5, with 9 nucleotides matching TRBD1. The CDR3 totals 14 residues. Trimming cost V 4 bases and J 7 bases; bases outside gene matches: 6. Germline V CDR1 and CDR2: SGHRS, YFSETQ. This chain's CDR3 is CASSLTGGGQPQHF. DNA for the CDR3: TGCGCCAGCAGCCTGACAGGGGGGGGGCAGCCCCAGCATTTT. Full variable domain (outside the CDR3, taken from reference TRBV5-1 and TRBJ1-5): KAGVTQTPRYLIKTRGQQVTLSCSPISGHRSVSWYQQTPGQGLQFLFEYFSETQRNKGNFPGRFSGRQFSNSRSEMNVSTLELGDSALYLCASSLTGGGQPQHFGDGTRLSIL.

This chain connects TRBV6-5 to TRBJ2-1; D is possibly TRBD1 (7 bases). CDR3 size: 15 residues. V was clipped by 7 bases and J by 0 bases, with 13 bases between them. CDR1 and CDR2 (germline): MNHEY, SVGAGI. The CDR3 region is CASTRGTASYNEQFF. CDR3 sequence (DNA): TGTGCCAGCACCCGGGGGACAGCCTCCTACAATGAGCAGTTCTTC.

The chain carries TRBV6-1 and TRBJ2-1, with 7 bases lining up with TRBD2. The CDR3 totals 16 residues. Per germline, CDR1 MNHNS and CDR2 SASEGT. Trimming removed 3 bases from V and 8 bases from J; junction bases left unmatched: 13. The CDR3 nucleotides read TGTGCCAGCAGTGATGGAGCGGGGATTCTAGCCGATGAGCAGTTCTTC. It yields the protein CASSDGAGILADEQFF.

The genes are TRBV15 and TRBJ2-7; 8 bases are shared with TRBD2. Per the germline V gene, CDR1 is LNHNV and CDR2 is YYDKDF (reference sequence). The J segment lost 4 bases and the V segment lost 1 base, leaving 3 bases of the junction unmatched. This CDR3 is built from 14 residues. CDR3 residues: CATSRAGGPYEQYF. CDR3 DNA: TGTGCCACCAGCAGAGCGGGAGGGCCATACGAGCAGTACTTC.

This chain connects TRBV30 to TRBJ1-5, with D perhaps matching TRBD1 (5 bases). V lost 2 bases and J lost 4, with 9 bases in between. The CDR3 extends over 13 amino acids. Germline CDR1 is GTSNPN and CDR2 is SVGIG (reference sequence). The CDR3 nucleotides read TGTGCCTGGAGTCACCAGGGAAATCAGCCCCAGCATTTT. Translation: CAWSHQGNQPQHF.

The chain carries TRBV6-2 or TRBV6-3 and TRBJ2-1; TRBD1 matches at 9 bases. The CDR3 covers 15 residues. J lost 7 bases, V lost 1 base, and 5 bases had no gene match. Germline V gives CDR1 MNHEY, CDR2 SVGEGT. CDR3 amino acids: CASSYFAGTGNEQFF. CDR3 sequence (DNA): TGTGCCAGCAGTTACTTCGCAGGGACAGGGAATGAGCAGTTCTTC.

This chain connects TRBV6-4 to TRBJ2-1, with TRBD1 identical over 7 bases. Germline CDR1 and CDR2: MRHNA and SNTAGT. With 6 bases clipped from V and 14 bases from J, the junction kept 7 bases outside the gene matches. This CDR3 comprises 11 residues. The CDR3 sequence: CASSAGTVKFF. The CDR3 DNA follows: TGTGCCAGCAGCGCCGGGACAGTCAAGTTCTTC.

This rearrangement joins TRBV2 to TRBJ1-1; a weak D match, TRBD1 (6 bases). In germline, CDR1 is SNHLY, CDR2 FYNNEI. Trimming removed 2 bases from V and 3 bases from J, with 16 bases in between. The CDR3 has 16 residues. The CDR3 DNA sequence: TGTGCCAGCAGTGAATCGACAGGCTCCCCGTACACTGAAGCTTTCTTT. Amino acid sequence: CASSESTGSPYTEAFF.